This TCR beta chain was documented in a study of vaccination effects on CD4 cells after COVID-19. Per germline, CDR1 SGHTA and CDR2 FQGNSA. The CDR3 loop spans 13 amino acids. V lost 4 bases to trimming and J lost 1 base, with 6 bases between them. Concerning this clone itself: The antigen remains unidentified.

Clones were read by immunoSEQ multiplex PCR, and TCRdb kept only the in-frame ones, dropping some. The sample shows fewer than 20,000 clones, 76% of them seen only once. Antigen-specific CD4+ T cell clonotypes were called by their expansion after viral peptide-pool culture in ViraFEST. With about ten days of culture completed, CD4+ T cells were isolated. Two doses of BNT162b2 or mRNA-1273 vaccine were administered to participants. V gene TRBV7-2 combines with J gene TRBJ2-3; D unclear. This clonotype was sampled from a human donor who received a COVID-19 vaccine. The sequencing here drew on CD4+ T cells from PBMCs cultured with HCoV-NL63 spike peptides, taken after COVID-19 vaccination. In nucleotides, the CDR3 is TGTGCCAGCAGCTGGACCCGCACAGATACGCAGTATTTT. Translation: CASSWTRTDTQYF.